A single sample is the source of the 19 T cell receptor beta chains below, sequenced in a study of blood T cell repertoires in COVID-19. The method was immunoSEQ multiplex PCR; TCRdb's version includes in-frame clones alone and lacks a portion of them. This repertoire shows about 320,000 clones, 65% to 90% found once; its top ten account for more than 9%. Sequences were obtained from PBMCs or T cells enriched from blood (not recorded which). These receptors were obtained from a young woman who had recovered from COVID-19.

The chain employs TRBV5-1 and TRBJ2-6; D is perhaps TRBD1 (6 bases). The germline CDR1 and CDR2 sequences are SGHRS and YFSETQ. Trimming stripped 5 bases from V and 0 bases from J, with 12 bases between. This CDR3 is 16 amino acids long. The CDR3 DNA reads TGCGCCAGCAGTCAAGGGGGTAGCTCTGGGGCCAACGTCCTGACTTTC. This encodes CASSQGGSSGANVLTF.

CDR3 nucleotide sequence: TGCGCCACCTCGGGGACTAGCGGGAGAAGCCAAGAGACCCAGTACTTC. Translated, it gives CATSGTSGRSQETQYF. This rearrangement joins TRBV5-1 to TRBJ2-5, with 14 positions matching TRBD2. The germline V gene encodes CDR1 SGHRS and CDR2 YFSETQ. The CDR3 covers 16 residues. V lost 9 bases, J lost 1 base, and 8 bases stayed unmatched. The full variable domain, with the rest looked up from reference TRBV5-1 and TRBJ2-5, is KAGVTQTPRYLIKTRGQQVTLSCSPISGHRSVSWYQQTPGQGLQFLFEYFSETQRNKGNFPGRFSGRQFSNSRSEMNVSTLELGDSALYLCATSGTSGRSQETQYFGPGTRLLVL.

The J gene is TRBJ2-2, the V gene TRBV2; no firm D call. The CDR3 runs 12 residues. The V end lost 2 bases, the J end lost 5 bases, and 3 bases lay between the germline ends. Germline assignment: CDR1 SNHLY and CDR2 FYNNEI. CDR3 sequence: CASSERTGELFF. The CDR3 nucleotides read TGTGCCAGCAGTGAACGGACCGGGGAGCTGTTTTTT.

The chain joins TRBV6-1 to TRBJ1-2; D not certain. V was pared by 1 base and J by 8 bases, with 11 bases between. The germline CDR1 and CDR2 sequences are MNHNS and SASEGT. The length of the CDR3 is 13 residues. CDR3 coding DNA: TGTGCCAGCAGTGAAGGACTGTTTGCCGGCTACACCTTC. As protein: CASSEGLFAGYTF.

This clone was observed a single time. CDR3 sequence: CASSSGGRGNSQPQHF. The CDR3 DNA reads as TGTGCCAGTAGTAGCGGGGGGCGCGGGAACTCTCAGCCCCAGCATTTT. The chain combines TRBV19 with TRBJ1-5; tentative D call: TRBD1 (6 bases). Per the germline V gene, CDR1 is LNHDA and CDR2 is SQIVND (reference sequence). This CDR3 has 16 amino acids. Between the trimmed V and J ends, which lost 4 bases and 6 bases, there was a span of 19 bases.

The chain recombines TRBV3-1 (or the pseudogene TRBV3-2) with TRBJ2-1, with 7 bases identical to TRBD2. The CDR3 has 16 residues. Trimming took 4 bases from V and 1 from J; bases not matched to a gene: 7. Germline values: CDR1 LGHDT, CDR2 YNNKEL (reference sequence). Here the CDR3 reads CASSPLGLGSYNEQFF. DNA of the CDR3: TGTGCCAGCAGCCCTCTAGGACTAGGATCCTACAATGAGCAGTTCTTC.

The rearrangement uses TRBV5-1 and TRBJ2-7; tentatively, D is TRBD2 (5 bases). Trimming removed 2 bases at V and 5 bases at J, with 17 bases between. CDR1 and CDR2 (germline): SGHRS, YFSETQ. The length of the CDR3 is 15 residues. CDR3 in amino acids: CASSFLPSGIHEQYF. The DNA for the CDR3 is TGCGCCAGCAGCTTTTTACCCAGCGGAATTCACGAGCAGTACTTC.

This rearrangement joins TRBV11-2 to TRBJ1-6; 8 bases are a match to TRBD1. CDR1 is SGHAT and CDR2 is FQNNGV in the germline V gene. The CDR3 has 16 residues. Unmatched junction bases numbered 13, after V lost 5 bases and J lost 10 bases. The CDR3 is CASSEGQAQGGSPLHF. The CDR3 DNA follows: TGTGCCAGCAGCGAGGGACAGGCCCAGGGAGGATCACCCCTCCACTTT.

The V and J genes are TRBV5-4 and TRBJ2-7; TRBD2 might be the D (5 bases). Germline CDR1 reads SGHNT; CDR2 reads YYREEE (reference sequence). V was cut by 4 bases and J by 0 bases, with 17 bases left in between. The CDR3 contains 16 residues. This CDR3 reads CASSESSGLASYEQYF. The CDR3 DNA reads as TGTGCCAGCAGCGAATCTTCAGGACTCGCCTCCTACGAGCAGTACTTC.

CDR3 sequence reads: CASSLSTSGGETQYF. The CDR3 bases are TGCGCCAGCAGCTTATCGACTAGCGGGGGAGAGACCCAGTACTTC. The chain employs TRBV5-1 and TRBJ2-5; 12 bases agree with TRBD2. V dropped 2 bases and J dropped 4; count of bases not matched to a gene: 3. This CDR3 comprises 15 residues. Germline assignment: CDR1 SGHRS and CDR2 YFSETQ.

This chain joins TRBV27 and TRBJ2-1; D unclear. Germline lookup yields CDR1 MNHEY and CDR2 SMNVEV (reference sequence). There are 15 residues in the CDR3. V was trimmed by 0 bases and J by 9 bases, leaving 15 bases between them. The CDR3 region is CASSLSASITTEQFF. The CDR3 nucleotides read TGTGCCAGCAGTTTATCAGCGAGTATCACAACTGAGCAGTTCTTC.

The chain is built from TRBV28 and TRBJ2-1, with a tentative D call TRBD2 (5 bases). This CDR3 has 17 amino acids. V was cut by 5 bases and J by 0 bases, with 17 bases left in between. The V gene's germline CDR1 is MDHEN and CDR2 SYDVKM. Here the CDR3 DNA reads TGTGCCAGCAGTCGTCCGACGGAGGCGAGCTCCTACAATGAGCAGTTCTTC. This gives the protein CASSRPTEASSYNEQFF.

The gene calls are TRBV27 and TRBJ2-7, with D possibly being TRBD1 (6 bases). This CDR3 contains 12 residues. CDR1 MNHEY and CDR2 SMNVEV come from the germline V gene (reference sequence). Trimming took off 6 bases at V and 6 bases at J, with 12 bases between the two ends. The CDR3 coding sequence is TGTGCCAGCAGCTTAACAGGGTCCGAGCAGTACTTC. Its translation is CASSLTGSEQYF.

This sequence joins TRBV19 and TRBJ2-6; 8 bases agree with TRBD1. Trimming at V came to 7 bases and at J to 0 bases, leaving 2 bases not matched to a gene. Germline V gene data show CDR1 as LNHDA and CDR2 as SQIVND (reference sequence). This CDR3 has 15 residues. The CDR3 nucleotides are TGTGCCAGTAATGACAGGGGCTCTGGGGCCAACGTCCTGACTTTC. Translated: CASNDRGSGANVLTF.

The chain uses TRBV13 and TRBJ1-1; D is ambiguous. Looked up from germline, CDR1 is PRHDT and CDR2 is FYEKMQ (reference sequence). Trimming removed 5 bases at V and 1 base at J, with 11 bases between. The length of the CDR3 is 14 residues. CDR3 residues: CASSRPPGNTEAFF. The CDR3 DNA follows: TGTGCCAGCAGCCGGCCGCCGGGGAACACTGAAGCTTTCTTT.

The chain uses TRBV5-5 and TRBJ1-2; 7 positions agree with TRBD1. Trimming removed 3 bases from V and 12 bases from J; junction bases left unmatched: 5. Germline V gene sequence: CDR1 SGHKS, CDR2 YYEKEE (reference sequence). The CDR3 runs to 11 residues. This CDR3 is CASSWGQLNTF. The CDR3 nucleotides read TGTGCCAGCAGCTGGGGACAGTTGAACACCTTC.

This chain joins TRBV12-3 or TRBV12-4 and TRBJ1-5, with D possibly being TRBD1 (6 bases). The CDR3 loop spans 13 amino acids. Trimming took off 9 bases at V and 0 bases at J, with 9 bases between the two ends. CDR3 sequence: CASTGSSNQPQHF. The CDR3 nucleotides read TGTGCCAGTACAGGGAGTAGCAATCAGCCCCAGCATTTT.

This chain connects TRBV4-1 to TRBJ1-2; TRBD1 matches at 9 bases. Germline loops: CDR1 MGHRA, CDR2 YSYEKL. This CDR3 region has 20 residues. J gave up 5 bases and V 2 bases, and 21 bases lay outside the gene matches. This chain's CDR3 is CASSQKVPNRDREERYGYTF. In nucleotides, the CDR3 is TGCGCCAGCAGCCAAAAAGTACCTAACCGGGACAGGGAAGAAAGGTATGGCTACACCTTC.

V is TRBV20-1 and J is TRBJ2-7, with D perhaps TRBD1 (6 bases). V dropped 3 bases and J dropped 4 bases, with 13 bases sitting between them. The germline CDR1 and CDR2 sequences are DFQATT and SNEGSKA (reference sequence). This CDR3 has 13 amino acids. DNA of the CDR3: TGCAGTGCTAGTGCAGGGGAAGGATACGAGCAGTACTTC. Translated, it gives CSASAGEGYEQYF.